What follows are 17 T cell receptor beta chains derived from one specimen sequenced in a study of cytomegalovirus exposure and HLA in healthy donors. Primers for the PCR totalled 60 Vbeta and 13 Jbeta. This table comes from immunoSEQ multiplex PCR, and its TCRdb copy is limited to in-frame clones, with some not included. The profile shows more than 100,000 clones, more than 70% of them singletons. Sequenced: PBMCs. These receptors all come from a man between 45 and 60 years old in good health and CMV-seropositive.

The chain carries TRBV5-5 and TRBJ1-4; 10 positions match TRBD1. There are 16 residues in the CDR3. Trimming at V came to 4 bases and at J to 5 bases, leaving 8 bases not matched to a gene. In germline, CDR1 is SGHKS, CDR2 YYEKEE (reference sequence). The CDR3, as DNA: TGTGCCAGCAGCGAAGGACAGGGGGTCCGAAATGAAAAACTGTTTTTT. Translation: CASSEGQGVRNEKLFF.

V gene TRBV11-3 combines with J gene TRBJ1-1; D is uncertain. CDR1 and CDR2 (germline): SGHNT, YENEEA. The CDR3 spans 12 residues. V was trimmed by 3 bases and J by 1 base, leaving 3 bases between them. The CDR3 DNA reads as TGTGCCAGCAGCTTCGGGAACACTGAAGCTTTCTTT. The encoded protein is CASSFGNTEAFF.

The J gene is TRBJ1-1, the V gene TRBV5-1; tentative D call: TRBD1 (6 bases). Germline values: CDR1 SGHRS, CDR2 YFSETQ. The CDR3 has 15 amino acids. The V and J ends lost 5 bases and 1 base respectively, with 15 bases between them. CDR3 loop: CASRSRQVPNTEAFF. The CDR3 nucleotides read TGCGCCAGCAGATCGAGACAGGTCCCGAACACTGAAGCTTTCTTT.

This chain uses TRBV5-1 with TRBJ1-4; D remains unclear. Germline V gene sequence: CDR1 SGHRS, CDR2 YFSETQ. CDR3 length equals 14 residues. V lost 4 bases, J lost 0 bases, and 7 bases lay in between. CDR3 coding DNA: TGCGCCAGCAGCAACCTAGCAACTAATGAAAAACTGTTTTTT. Its translation: CASSNLATNEKLFF.

J is TRBJ1-2 and V is TRBV6-5; D is possibly TRBD1 (6 bases). Germline values: CDR1 MNHEY, CDR2 SVGAGI. The CDR3 spans 16 residues. Trimming removed 4 bases from V and 0 bases from J, with 15 bases in between. The CDR3 here is CASSFDRSPTNYGYTF. As DNA, the CDR3 is TGTGCCAGCAGTTTTGACAGGAGTCCTACTAACTATGGCTACACCTTC.

This clone was seen only a few times. The J gene is TRBJ2-3, the V gene TRBV27; 12 bases match TRBD1. This CDR3 comprises 16 residues. The junction had 6 bases not matched to a gene; V was cut back by 5 bases and J by 3 bases. Germline CDR1 MNHEY, CDR2 SMNVEV (reference sequence). CDR3 DNA: TGTGCCAGCAGTCCGGGACAGGGGGCTTCTACAGATACGCAGTATTTT. Encoded protein: CASSPGQGASTDTQYF.

V and J are TRBV11-3 and TRBJ2-1; weak D call: TRBD1 (5 bases). Trimming removed 4 bases at V and 0 bases at J, with 10 bases between. CDR3 length: 15 residues. From germline, CDR1 is SGHNT and CDR2 YENEEA. CDR3 sequence (DNA): TGTGCCAGCAGCTCCCAGGGCAGCTCCTACAATGAGCAGTTCTTC. Its translation: CASSSQGSSYNEQFF.

The genes are TRBV27 and TRBJ2-3; D remains ambiguous. In germline, CDR1 is MNHEY, CDR2 SMNVEV (reference sequence). The ends were cut back, 3 bases at V and 8 bases at J, with 12 bases in the middle. CDR3 length: 13 residues. The CDR3 reads CASSFTGLATQYF. As DNA, the CDR3 is TGTGCCAGCAGTTTTACGGGTCTGGCTACGCAGTATTTT.

This clone was detected only a few times. This rearrangement joins TRBV7-9 to TRBJ2-1, with D possibly being TRBD2 (5 bases). The CDR3 extends over 14 amino acids. V shed 3 bases and J shed 0 bases, with 6 bases lying between them. Germline lookup yields CDR1 SEHNR and CDR2 FQNEAQ (reference sequence). CDR3 nucleotides: TGTGCCAGCAGCTTTGGGAGCTCCTACAATGAGCAGTTCTTC. Amino acid sequence: CASSFGSSYNEQFF.

V and J are TRBV7-9 and TRBJ2-1; 8 bases map to TRBD1. CDR1 is SEHNR and CDR2 is FQNEAQ in the germline V gene (reference sequence). V gave up 2 bases and J gave up 8 bases; unmatched junction bases: 8. The CDR3 extends over 15 amino acids. Here the CDR3 reads CASSLFARGPDEQFF. The CDR3, as DNA: TGTGCCAGCAGCTTATTCGCCAGGGGGCCCGATGAGCAGTTCTTC.

The chain carries TRBV28 and TRBJ1-2, with 10 bases lining up with TRBD1. Germline trimming cut 4 bases from V and 5 bases from J; bases unmatched to any gene: 4. The CDR3 totals 14 residues. Germline V lookup: CDR1 MDHEN, CDR2 SYDVKM. CDR3 sequence reads: CASSWTGGRYGYTF. The CDR3 region has the DNA TGTGCCAGCAGTTGGACAGGGGGTCGGTATGGCTACACCTTC.

This chain joins TRBV5-1 and TRBJ2-3, with 7 bases lining up with TRBD1. With V trimmed by 3 bases and J by 4 bases, 8 bases remained unmatched. Germline V gives CDR1 SGHRS, CDR2 YFSETQ. The CDR3 is made up of 15 amino acids. CDR3 sequence: CASSSGQPGPDTQYF. The CDR3 nucleotides are TGCGCCAGCAGCTCGGGACAGCCCGGACCAGATACGCAGTATTTT. The complete variable domain, with remaining parts taken from reference TRBV5-1 and TRBJ2-3, reads KAGVTQTPRYLIKTRGQQVTLSCSPISGHRSVSWYQQTPGQGLQFLFEYFSETQRNKGNFPGRFSGRQFSNSRSEMNVSTLELGDSALYLCASSSGQPGPDTQYFGPGTRLTVL.

The chain is built from TRBV27 and TRBJ1-2; possible D gene TRBD1, 5 bases. V was cut by 0 bases and J by 10 bases, with 18 bases left in between. The V gene's germline CDR1 is MNHEY and CDR2 SMNVEV (reference sequence). The CDR3 is made up of 15 amino acids. The CDR3 DNA is TGTGCCAGCAGTTTATCGGCGGGGGGGGGTTTTGACTACACCTTC. This sequence encodes CASSLSAGGGFDYTF.

This clone appeared a few times. V usage is TRBV6-5 and J usage is TRBJ1-3, with D unclear. Trimming stripped 0 bases from V and 0 bases from J, with 9 bases between. The CDR3 runs to 16 residues. Per germline, CDR1 MNHEY and CDR2 SVGAGI. CDR3 nucleotide sequence: TGTGCCAGCAGTTACTCCAGGAAGAACTCTGGAAACACCATATATTTT. Its protein product is CASSYSRKNSGNTIYF.

CDR3 protein: CSVEDRVHEQYF. The CDR3 DNA sequence: TGCAGCGTTGAGGACAGGGTCCACGAGCAGTACTTC. The chain recombines TRBV29-1 with TRBJ2-7, with 8 positions matching TRBD1. After removal of 3 bases from V and 5 bases from J, the junction contained 3 bases not matched to a gene. Per germline, CDR1 SQVTM and CDR2 ANQGSEA. This CDR3 spans 12 amino acids.

With regard to this clone: At one end, the junction sequence differs from germline, possibly due to a read error. The chain is built from TRBV4-1 and TRBJ1-5, with D perhaps TRBD1 (6 bases). CDR1 and CDR2 from the germline V gene are MGHRA and YSYEKL. The CDR3 loop spans 15 amino acids. The CDR3 is CASSQDQQGYQPQHF. The CDR3 DNA reads TGTGCCAGCAGCCAAGATCAACAGGGCTATCAGCCCCAGCATTTT.

The CDR3 region has the DNA TGTGCCAGCAGCTCACCCTATAGTTTAAACACTGAAGCTTTCTTT. Translated, it gives CASSSPYSLNTEAFF. The chain combines TRBV7-2 with TRBJ1-1; D remains ambiguous. In germline, CDR1 is SGHTA, CDR2 FQGNSA. This CDR3 spans 15 amino acids. Between the trimmed V and J ends, which lost 4 bases and 2 bases, there was a span of 14 bases.